The next 29 T cell receptor beta chains were all read from a single sample in a study of T cells in Graves' hyperthyroidism and ophthalmopathy. RNA transcripts provided the source from which TCR beta CDR3 regions were amplified. Researchers ran a first-round RT-PCR on the TCR CDR3 using the HTBI primer set. TCRdb independently ran MiXCR on the multiplex PCR reads; one entry per CDR3 protein. This sample has approximately 600,000 distinct CDR3 sequences, with around 14% found just once. Material for sequencing was blood. Every receptor here comes from a woman aged 25 to 39 with Graves' hyperthyroidism that later progressed to Graves' ophthalmopathy.

This clonotype was counted at least ten times. This chain connects TRBV14 to TRBJ2-1; D may match TRBD1 or TRBD2 (5 bases each). This CDR3 has 14 amino acids. Trimming cost V 4 bases and J 5 bases, with 12 bases left between them. Germline assignment: CDR1 SGHDN and CDR2 FVKESK. In nucleotides, the CDR3 is TGTGCCAGCAGCCTCGGGACGGAGAACAATGAGCAGTTCTTC. Its protein product is CASSLGTENNEQFF.

This clonotype was counted ten times or more. CDR3 sequence: CASSLDVRSNEKLFF. For the CDR3, the DNA is TGCGCCAGCAGCTTGGACGTCAGGTCGAATGAAAAACTGTTTTTT. The chain combines TRBV5-1 with TRBJ1-4; D not certain. Trimming took 0 bases from V and 5 from J, leaving 11 bases between them. The length of the CDR3 is 15 residues. The germline gives CDR1 SGHRS, CDR2 YFSETQ.

There are many counts of this clonotype. The chain couples TRBV7-2 to TRBJ2-3; 9 bases match TRBD2. The CDR3 totals 16 residues. The J segment lost 2 bases and the V segment lost 2 bases, leaving 5 bases of the junction unmatched. Germline CDR1 reads SGHTA; CDR2 reads FQGNSA. CDR3 residues: CASSLFLAGYTDTQYF. In nucleotides, the CDR3 is TGTGCCAGCAGCTTATTCCTAGCGGGATACACAGATACGCAGTATTTT.

The gene calls are TRBV5-6 and TRBJ1-4; D gene unclear. This CDR3 is 15 amino acids long. Germline V gene sequence: CDR1 SGHDT, CDR2 YYEEEE. V was shortened by 0 bases and J by 8 bases, with 14 bases between the two germline ends. The CDR3 DNA reads as TGTGCCAGCAGCTTGGGAGGAGTCTTAAGGGAAAAACTGTTTTTT. Translated: CASSLGGVLREKLFF.

The table lists this clonotype with a few counts. This rearrangement joins TRBV9 to TRBJ2-1, with TRBD1 as a possible D gene (6 bases). V gave up 0 bases and J gave up 4 bases, with 11 bases separating them. Germline V gene lookup returns CDR1 SGDLS and CDR2 YYNGEE. The CDR3 has 15 amino acids. The CDR3 DNA reads TGTGCCAGCAGCGTAGTGGGGACACTATACAATGAGCAGTTCTTC. Translated, it gives CASSVVGTLYNEQFF.

This clonotype turned up a few times. V gene TRBV27 combines with J gene TRBJ2-3, with TRBD2 matching over 8 bases. The V gene's germline CDR1 is MNHEY and CDR2 SMNVEV (reference sequence). The junction had 8 bases not matched to a gene; V was cut back by 4 bases and J by 5 bases. This CDR3 is built from 15 residues. This CDR3 reads CASSYTSGAGDTQYF. The CDR3 bases are TGTGCCAGCAGTTACACTAGCGGAGCCGGAGATACGCAGTATTTT.

In its sample, this clonotype was seen many times. The chain recombines TRBV10-3 with TRBJ2-1; the match to TRBD2 covers 8 bases. The CDR3 has 13 amino acids. Germline loops: CDR1 ENHRY, CDR2 SYGVKD. J lost 4 bases, V lost 10 bases, and 6 bases had no gene match. CDR3 bases: TGTGCCACCCTCGGGGGGGCGTACAATGAGCAGTTCTTC. As protein: CATLGGAYNEQFF.

This clonotype was found once. The J gene is TRBJ2-5, the V gene TRBV9, with 10 nucleotides matching TRBD1. The CDR3 has 17 amino acids. The V segment lost 3 bases and the J segment 2 bases; nucleotides outside the gene matches: 10. Germline V gene lookup returns CDR1 SGDLS and CDR2 YYNGEE. CDR3 loop: CASSGGQGFLVQETQYF. Written as DNA, the CDR3 is TGTGCCAGCAGCGGGGGACAGGGGTTTTTAGTACAAGAGACCCAGTACTTC.

This clonotype was seen at least ten times. The chain carries TRBV20-1 and TRBJ2-5, with 8 bases fitting TRBD1. From germline, CDR1 is DFQATT and CDR2 SNEGSKA (reference sequence). J gave up 4 bases and V 3 bases, and 1 base lay outside the gene matches. The CDR3 length is 12 residues. CDR3 residues: CSARGTGETQYF. The CDR3 bases are TGCAGTGCTAGGGGGACAGGAGAGACCCAGTACTTC.

This clonotype showed up many times. The J gene is TRBJ1-1, the V gene TRBV29-1; TRBD1 agrees at 10 bases. CDR1 is SQVTM and CDR2 is ANQGSEA in the germline V gene. Unmatched junction bases numbered 7, after V lost 7 bases and J lost 2 bases. The CDR3 spans 14 residues. CDR3: CSGSRDRGNTEAFF. CDR3 DNA sequence: TGCAGCGGGTCCCGGGACAGGGGAAACACTGAAGCTTTCTTT.

This clonotype has a count of ten or more. This rearrangement joins TRBV6-2 or TRBV6-3 to TRBJ1-1; 9 positions match TRBD1. Trimming took 5 bases from V and 5 from J; bases not matched to a gene: 6. The germline V gene has CDR1 MNHEY and CDR2 SVGEGT. The CDR3 sequence is 14 residues long. The CDR3 DNA sequence: TGTGCCAGCAGTCGCGGGACAGGGCGGACTGAAGCTTTCTTT. Protein sequence: CASSRGTGRTEAFF.

This clonotype showed up just once. The J gene is TRBJ1-5, the V gene TRBV19; tentative D call: TRBD1 (5 bases). Deletions cut 10 bases from V and 2 bases from J, with 18 bases between. Looked up from germline, CDR1 is LNHDA and CDR2 is SQIVND (reference sequence). The CDR3 consists of 15 residues. CDR3 loop: CATWPGTHRNQPQHF. The CDR3 DNA reads as TGTGCCACTTGGCCCGGGACCCATCGCAATCAGCCCCAGCATTTT.

On this clonotype itself: One junction end disagrees with the germline gene, perhaps due to a read error. The gene calls are TRBV29-1 and TRBJ2-7; D unresolved. Per germline, CDR1 SQVTM and CDR2 ANQGSEA. This CDR3 comprises 12 residues. Written as DNA, the CDR3 is TGCAGCTTTGAGGACGGAACCTACGAGCAGTACTTC. Its translation: CSFEDGTYEQYF.

This clonotype turned up a few times. This sequence joins TRBV30 and TRBJ1-1; D may be TRBD1 (5 bases). From germline, CDR1 is GTSNPN and CDR2 SVGIG (reference sequence). The CDR3 is made up of 14 amino acids. The V end lost 3 bases, the J end lost 2 bases, and 13 bases lay between the germline ends. The CDR3 coding sequence is TGTGCCTGGAGACTAGGGGCAGCAAACACTGAAGCTTTCTTT. Translated, it gives CAWRLGAANTEAFF.

The chain couples TRBV4-1 to TRBJ1-4; D is ambiguous. The CDR3 is 13 amino acids. Germline assignment: CDR1 MGHRA and CDR2 YSYEKL. V gave up 4 bases and J gave up 8 bases, with 11 bases separating them. The CDR3 region is CASSLLPGEKLFF. CDR3 nucleotide sequence: TGCGCCAGCAGCCTCCTCCCGGGGGAAAAACTGTTTTTT.

This clonotype showed up just a few times. This chain uses TRBV5-8 with TRBJ2-7; TRBD1 matches 10 bases. Germline loops: CDR1 SGHTS, CDR2 YDEGEE. The CDR3 runs 15 residues. The J segment lost 3 bases and the V segment lost 4 bases, leaving 7 bases of the junction unmatched. The CDR3 loop reads CASSPGTGVIYEQYF. The CDR3 nucleotides are TGTGCCAGCAGCCCCGGGACAGGGGTGATCTACGAGCAGTACTTC.

The chain carries TRBV10-3 and TRBJ2-3; D may correspond to TRBD1 or TRBD2 (5 bases each). Germline values: CDR1 ENHRY, CDR2 SYGVKD. This CDR3 has 13 amino acids. V was trimmed by 8 bases and J by 4 bases, leaving 13 bases between them. CDR3 protein: CAIAGRDADTQYF. CDR3 nucleotide sequence: TGTGCCATCGCCGGCAGGGACGCAGATACGCAGTATTTT.

This clonotype has at least ten counts. The chain links TRBV11-3 to TRBJ2-1; the D gene could be TRBD1 or TRBD2 (6 bases each). CDR1 is SGHNT, CDR2 YENEEA, per germline. V lost 1 base and J 4 bases, leaving 14 bases between the germline ends. The CDR3 loop spans 16 amino acids. The CDR3 protein is CASSLAGAGIYNEQFF. For the CDR3, the DNA is TGTGCCAGCAGCTTAGCGGGGGCAGGGATTTACAATGAGCAGTTCTTC.

This clonotype has at least ten counts. This rearrangement joins TRBV2 to TRBJ2-1, with TRBD2 matching 10 bases. The V gene's germline CDR1 is SNHLY and CDR2 FYNNEI. The CDR3 spans 17 residues. Trimming took 8 bases from V and 0 from J; bases not matched to a gene: 10. The CDR3 DNA sequence: TGTGCCAGCGTCCTAGCGGGAGTTATGAGCTCCTACAATGAGCAGTTCTTC. Its protein is CASVLAGVMSSYNEQFF.

This clonotype was seen ten or more times. This sequence joins TRBV19 and TRBJ1-5; 7 positions agree with TRBD1. Germline V gene data show CDR1 as LNHDA and CDR2 as SQIVND (reference sequence). The CDR3 totals 15 residues. V was clipped by 8 bases and J by 0 bases; unmatched bases: 7. The DNA for the CDR3 is TGTGCCAGTGTCGACAGGGCCTATAGCAATCAGCCCCAGCATTTT. It codes for CASVDRAYSNQPQHF.

This clonotype has ten or more counts. The V call is TRBV2, the J call TRBJ1-3; D is ambiguous. The CDR3 runs 14 residues. Germline loops: CDR1 SNHLY, CDR2 FYNNEI. Trimming took off 3 bases at V and 0 bases at J, with 6 bases between the two ends. CDR3 DNA: TGTGCCAGCAGTGACACTACCTCTGGAAACACCATATATTTT. It yields the protein CASSDTTSGNTIYF.

Comment on this clonotype: A much larger clone lies one base from this, so it may be a read error. CDR3 nucleotide sequence: TGTGCCAGTCGACAGACTAGCGGGATCGACGAGCAGTTCTTC. This gives the protein CASRQTSGIDEQFF. V usage is TRBV6-1 and J usage is TRBJ2-1, with 11 bases lining up with TRBD2. Per the germline V gene, CDR1 is MNHNS and CDR2 is SASEGT. J gave up 10 bases and V 9 bases, and 11 bases lay outside the gene matches. CDR3 length equals 14 residues.

Details on this clonotype: A clone one base away is much larger, so this may be a read error. This sequence joins TRBV6-2 or TRBV6-3 and TRBJ1-6; no definite D call. Germline V gives CDR1 MNHEY, CDR2 SVGEGT. The CDR3 is 14 amino acids. CDR3 nucleotides: TGTGCCACCAGTTCCGGGCCTTATAATTCACCCCTCCACTTT. Translated: CATSSGPYNSPLHF.

There are a few counts of this clonotype. In nucleotides, the CDR3 is TGTGCCAGCAGCGAGGGACTAGCGGTAAACGAGCAGTACTTC. Protein product: CASSEGLAVNEQYF. The chain combines TRBV9 with TRBJ2-7; 11 nucleotides match TRBD2. J gave up 5 bases and V 3 bases, and 4 bases lay outside the gene matches. The CDR3 covers 14 residues. Per the germline V gene, CDR1 is SGDLS and CDR2 is YYNGEE.

The rearrangement uses TRBV5-6 and TRBJ2-5, with D tentatively TRBD1 or TRBD2 (5 bases each). The ends were cut back, 1 base at V and 5 bases at J, with 12 bases in the middle. The CDR3 contains 14 residues. The germline V gene has CDR1 SGHDT and CDR2 YYEEEE. The CDR3 spells CASSLWGSAETQYF. The CDR3 bases are TGTGCCAGCAGCTTGTGGGGGAGCGCCGAGACCCAGTACTTC.

The count of this clonotype is one. The chain combines TRBV30 with TRBJ1-5; D is uncertain. CDR1 GTSNPN and CDR2 SVGIG come from the germline V gene (reference sequence). V lost 3 bases and J 4 bases, leaving 7 bases between the germline ends. The CDR3 spans 12 residues. The CDR3 reads CAWSAPNQPQHF. The CDR3 DNA reads TGTGCCTGGAGCGCGCCGAATCAGCCCCAGCATTTT. The full variable domain, completed using reference TRBV30 and TRBJ1-5, is SQTIHQWPATLVQPVGSPLSLECTVEGTSNPNLYWYRQAAGRGLQLLFYSVGIGQISSEVPQNLSASRPQDRQFILSSKKLLLSDSGFYLCAWSAPNQPQHFGDGTRLSIL.

The chain is built from TRBV12-3 or TRBV12-4 and TRBJ2-1; 14 bases map to TRBD2. The CDR3 runs to 17 residues. After removal of 11 bases from V and 10 bases from J, the junction contained 19 bases not matched to a gene. CDR3 loop: CACYAVGGTSGSGEQFF. The CDR3 nucleotides are TGTGCCTGCTATGCGGTGGGGGGGACTAGCGGGAGTGGAGAGCAGTTCTTC.

A few counts support this clonotype. The chain uses TRBV20-1 and TRBJ2-7; D uncertain. V lost 0 bases and J lost 4, with 7 bases in between. The CDR3 has 12 amino acids. CDR1 and CDR2 (germline): DFQATT, SNEGSKA (reference sequence). This CDR3 reads CSARDPRYEQYF. The CDR3 bases are TGCAGTGCTAGAGACCCCAGGTACGAGCAGTACTTC.

This clonotype came up many times. The chain carries TRBV28 and TRBJ1-5; D gene ambiguous. Trimming took 6 bases from V and 9 from J, leaving 24 bases between them. The CDR3 spans 16 residues. Germline V gene data show CDR1 as MDHEN and CDR2 as SYDVKM. This CDR3 is CASSSPGSSSGRPQHF. CDR3 in DNA: TGTGCCAGCAGCTCCCCCGGTAGCAGTTCAGGAAGGCCCCAGCATTTT.